These 30 T cell receptor beta chains originate from one sample sequenced in a study of blood T cell repertoires in COVID-19. Data came from immunoSEQ multiplex PCR; TCRdb stores just in-frame clones and leaves some out. This table holds 190,000 or so clones, approximately 90% found once. Specimen: PBMCs or T cells enriched from blood (not recorded which). These TCRs come from a man aged 30 to 39 who had recovered from COVID-19.

The gene calls are TRBV7-2 and TRBJ2-5, with a tentative D call TRBD1 (6 bases). This CDR3 has 15 amino acids. V was clipped by 6 bases and J by 6 bases, with 20 bases between them. Germline values: CDR1 SGHTA, CDR2 FQGNSA. CDR3 DNA: TGTGCCAGCAGACCCGGGACAATTGGAGGTCAGACCCAGTACTTC. Its translation: CASRPGTIGGQTQYF.

The rearrangement uses TRBV29-1 and TRBJ2-5, with 7 bases lining up with TRBD2. Germline V CDR1 and CDR2: SQVTM, ANQGSEA. V lost 4 bases to trimming and J lost 5 bases; unmatched junction nucleotides: 4. The CDR3 totals 12 residues. CDR3 DNA sequence: TGCAGCGTTGCCGGGACTACCGAGACCCAGTACTTC. Translated, it gives CSVAGTTETQYF.

This chain connects TRBV11-2 to TRBJ1-5; D is perhaps TRBD1 (6 bases). Germline V gives CDR1 SGHAT, CDR2 FQNNGV. Trimming removed 5 bases from V and 2 bases from J, with 19 bases in between. CDR3 size: 17 residues. CDR3 nucleotide sequence: TGTGCCAGCAGCCTAAAACCCGGACAGCTGGGCAATCAGCCCCAGCATTTT. Translation gives CASSLKPGQLGNQPQHF.

As concerns this clone: A junction boundary mismatches the germline segment, possibly from a read error. The CDR3 nucleotides are TGCGCCAGCAGTGAGTCCTGGACAGTAGACTTC. Translating gives CASSESWTVDF. The V call is TRBV10-2, the J call TRBJ2-7; weak D call: TRBD1 (6 bases). Looked up from germline, CDR1 is WSHSY and CDR2 is SAAADI. There are 11 residues in the CDR3.

This sequence joins TRBV6-2 or TRBV6-3 and TRBJ1-4; D gene ambiguous. The CDR3 has 15 amino acids. The V gene's germline CDR1 is MNHEY and CDR2 SVGEGT. Trimming removed 5 bases at V and 5 bases at J, with 15 bases between. The CDR3 DNA reads TGTGCCAGCAGTCAACCGACGCCGGGGAATGAAAAACTGTTTTTT. Protein: CASSQPTPGNEKLFF.

This sequence joins TRBV11-2 and TRBJ1-3; no clear D. Trimming left V 1 base short and J 4 bases short, with 8 bases between. The CDR3 covers 14 residues. Germline CDR1 SGHAT, CDR2 FQNNGV. CDR3 protein: CASSLVGGGNTIYF. The CDR3 DNA is TGTGCCAGCAGCTTAGTTGGAGGGGGAAACACCATATATTTT.

CDR3 nucleotides: TGTGCCAGCAGCTTTCTTGGGGCTTCTACCTACGAGCAGTACTTC. Translation: CASSFLGASTYEQYF. The chain has TRBV7-2 and TRBJ2-7; a weak D match, TRBD1 (5 bases). V was shortened by 3 bases and J by 2 bases, with 14 bases between the two germline ends. The length of the CDR3 is 15 residues. Per germline, CDR1 SGHTA and CDR2 FQGNSA. The full variable domain, in which reference TRBV7-2 and TRBJ2-7 provide the parts outside the CDR3, is GAGVSQSPSNKVTEKGKDVELRCDPISGHTALYWYRQSLGQGLEFLIYFQGNSAPDKSGLPSDRFSAERTGGSVSTLTIQRTQQEDSAVYLCASSFLGASTYEQYFGPGTRLTVT.

The chain is built from TRBV10-1 and TRBJ2-1, with TRBD1 identical over 8 bases. Per the germline V gene, CDR1 is WNHNN and CDR2 is SYGVQD (reference sequence). Trimming cost V 4 bases and J 3 bases; bases outside gene matches: 11. This CDR3 spans 17 amino acids. CDR3 DNA sequence: TGCGCCAGCAGTGGTTCGGACAGGGCGTCCCTCTACAATGAGCAGTTCTTC. This gives the protein CASSGSDRASLYNEQFF.

The chain combines TRBV14 with TRBJ2-3, with D possibly matching TRBD2 (6 bases). Trimming pared 4 bases from V and 0 bases from J, leaving 14 bases between. From germline, CDR1 is SGHDN and CDR2 FVKESK. This CDR3 comprises 16 residues. CDR3 coding DNA: TGTGCCAGCAGCCGCGCTAGCGTATCTAGCACAGATACGCAGTATTTT. It is translated as CASSRASVSSTDTQYF.

In this sample, this clone turned up once. V and J are TRBV18 and TRBJ1-4, with D perhaps matching TRBD1 (5 bases). V was shortened by 6 bases and J by 1 base, with 12 bases between the two germline ends. Germline V gene lookup returns CDR1 KGHSH and CDR2 LQKENI. The CDR3 consists of 15 residues. DNA of the CDR3: TGTGCCAGCTCCCGAACGGGGGGAACTAATGAAAAACTGTTTTTT. This encodes CASSRTGGTNEKLFF.

This chain connects TRBV29-1 to TRBJ1-1; 7 bases map to TRBD1. This CDR3 has 12 residues. The V segment lost 4 bases and the J segment 3 bases; nucleotides outside the gene matches: 2. In germline, CDR1 is SQVTM, CDR2 ANQGSEA. The CDR3 sequence is CSVGDRYTEAFF. The DNA of the CDR3 is TGCAGCGTTGGGGACAGATACACTGAAGCTTTCTTT.

This chain connects TRBV13 to TRBJ2-1; 9 nucleotides agree with TRBD2. V shed 4 bases, J shed 0 bases, and the junction held 4 bases outside the gene matches. CDR3 length: 16 residues. The germline V gene has CDR1 PRHDT and CDR2 FYEKMQ (reference sequence). This CDR3 reads CASSWGTSRSYNEQFF. Written as DNA, the CDR3 is TGTGCCAGCAGCTGGGGGACTAGCCGCTCCTACAATGAGCAGTTCTTC.

A few counts support this clone. The genes are TRBV21-1 and TRBJ1-5; the table's D call, TRBD1, has no DNA check behind it. TRBV21-1 has pseudogene status. This CDR3 region has 14 residues. CDR3: CASSSRDRNQPQHF. The CDR3 DNA sequence: TGTGCCAGCAGCAGCCGGGACAGAAATCAGCCCCAGCATTTT.

The J gene is TRBJ1-2, the V gene TRBV15, with 11 bases aligning to TRBD1. J was trimmed by 7 bases and V by 0 bases; bases with no gene match: 7. Germline-derived CDR1 and CDR2 are LNHNV and YYDKDF (reference sequence). This CDR3 has 16 residues. The CDR3 spells CATSRDRGQGASGYTF. The CDR3 DNA reads as TGTGCCACCAGCAGAGATCGAGGACAGGGGGCTTCTGGCTACACCTTC.

This sequence joins TRBV5-1 and TRBJ1-2, with 7 bases that match TRBD1. Germline assignment: CDR1 SGHRS and CDR2 YFSETQ. V was pared by 4 bases and J by 4 bases, with 22 bases of the junction left unmatched. This CDR3 spans 19 amino acids. Here the CDR3 reads CASSKLKGQEGSIFYGYTF. The CDR3 coding sequence is TGCGCCAGCAGCAAATTAAAAGGACAGGAGGGTTCCATCTTCTATGGCTACACCTTC.

The V call is TRBV7-9, the J call TRBJ2-5; 8 nucleotides align to TRBD1. The CDR3 is 17 residues long. Germline CDR1 reads SEHNR; CDR2 reads FQNEAQ (reference sequence). Trimming took 3 bases from V and 4 from J; bases not matched to a gene: 13. CDR3 DNA sequence: TGTGCCAGCAGCTTGCAGGGGGCGATGTTGAAGGTAGAGACCCAGTACTTC. It translates to CASSLQGAMLKVETQYF.

This clone occurred a few times. This chain joins TRBV6-4 and TRBJ2-3; 8 bases are a match to TRBD1. J was trimmed by 1 base and V by 0 bases; bases with no gene match: 0. Germline V lookup: CDR1 MRHNA, CDR2 SNTAGT. The CDR3 loop spans 15 amino acids. The CDR3 here is CASSDSQGGTDTQYF. DNA of the CDR3: TGTGCCAGCAGTGACTCACAGGGGGGCACAGATACGCAGTATTTT.

This chain connects TRBV29-1 to TRBJ1-5; tentative D call: TRBD1 (6 bases). Germline CDR1 reads SQVTM; CDR2 reads ANQGSEA. Trimming removed 3 bases from V and 7 bases from J, with 13 bases in between. This CDR3 is built from 13 residues. CDR3 in DNA: TGCAGCGTTGATCAGGGGCAGGGGCAGCCCCAGCATTTT. This gives the protein CSVDQGQGQPQHF.

V usage is TRBV5-1 and J usage is TRBJ1-2; no reliable D call. The CDR3 runs 15 residues. Trimming took off 1 base at V and 4 bases at J, with 14 bases between the two ends. CDR1 and CDR2 (germline): SGHRS, YFSETQ. The CDR3 here is CASSLSVGSFYGYTF. In DNA, the CDR3 is TGCGCCAGCAGCTTGAGCGTCGGCAGTTTCTATGGCTACACCTTC.

The J gene is TRBJ2-3, the V gene TRBV3-1 (or the pseudogene TRBV3-2); D possibly corresponds to TRBD2 (7 bases). Trimming took 8 bases from V and 11 from J, leaving 29 bases between them. CDR3 length: 16 residues. Germline V gene lookup returns CDR1 LGHDT and CDR2 YNNKEL (reference sequence). The CDR3 sequence is CASSRLRASGGGVQYF. The CDR3 DNA follows: TGTGCCAGCTCTAGGCTGAGGGCTAGCGGAGGGGGGGTGCAGTATTTT.

The chain carries TRBV4-1 and TRBJ1-1; D is possibly TRBD1 (5 bases). Looked up from germline, CDR1 is MGHRA and CDR2 is YSYEKL. Trimming stripped 2 bases from V and 8 bases from J, with 18 bases between. The CDR3 length is 15 residues. For the CDR3, the DNA is TGCGCCAGCAGCCAAATTGGACACACGTTCGTGGAAGCTTTCTTT. As protein: CASSQIGHTFVEAFF.

The chain combines TRBV7-2 with TRBJ2-7; 8 nucleotides line up with TRBD1. Germline assignment: CDR1 SGHTA and CDR2 FQGNSA. The CDR3 loop spans 15 amino acids. V was pared by 1 base and J by 4 bases, with 6 bases of the junction left unmatched. The CDR3 sequence is CASSLGGQEKYEQYF. The CDR3 DNA reads TGTGCCAGCAGCTTAGGGGGACAGGAGAAATACGAGCAGTACTTC.

The chain has TRBV5-1 and TRBJ1-2, with 7 bases matching TRBD1. The CDR3 sequence is 13 residues long. Germline V gene data show CDR1 as SGHRS and CDR2 as YFSETQ. Germline trimming cut 2 bases from V and 3 bases from J; bases unmatched to any gene: 1. CDR3 in amino acids: CASSFTGDYGYTF. CDR3 bases: TGCGCCAGCAGCTTTACAGGGGACTATGGCTACACCTTC.

V is TRBV19 and J is TRBJ1-6; D may be TRBD1 (6 bases). V lost 5 bases, J lost 7 bases, and 6 bases lay in between. Germline V gene lookup returns CDR1 LNHDA and CDR2 SQIVND (reference sequence). This CDR3 has 12 residues. The CDR3 region is CASSDRNSPLHF. CDR3 nucleotides: TGTGCCAGTAGTGACAGGAATTCACCCCTCCACTTT.

This sequence joins TRBV11-3 and TRBJ2-3; 12 bases align to TRBD2. The CDR3 length is 16 residues. V shed 4 bases and J 5 bases; nucleotides not matched to a gene: 7. The V gene's germline CDR1 is SGHNT and CDR2 YENEEA. CDR3 coding DNA: TGTGCCAGCAGCTACGGACTAGCGGGAATCGGAGATACGCAGTATTTT. Amino acid sequence: CASSYGLAGIGDTQYF.

The rearrangement uses TRBV13 and TRBJ2-1; D perhaps matches TRBD2 (5 bases). The CDR3 sequence is 14 residues long. Germline V lookup: CDR1 PRHDT, CDR2 FYEKMQ (reference sequence). V shed 0 bases and J shed 5 bases, with 8 bases lying between them. CDR3 protein: CASSLGRTDNEQFF. The CDR3 coding sequence is TGTGCCAGCAGCTTAGGGCGGACTGACAATGAGCAGTTCTTC. The whole variable domain, remainder taken from reference TRBV13 and TRBJ2-1, is AAGVIQSPRHLIKEKRETATLKCYPIPRHDTVYWYQQGPGQDPQFLISFYEKMQSDKGSIPDRFSAQQFSDYHSELNMSSLELGDSALYFCASSLGRTDNEQFFGPGTRLTVL.

This chain connects TRBV6-2 or TRBV6-3 to TRBJ2-1; the D gene is possibly TRBD1 (6 bases). The germline gives CDR1 MNHEY, CDR2 SVGEGT. The CDR3 covers 14 residues. V dropped 4 bases and J dropped 8 bases, with 15 bases sitting between them. The DNA of the CDR3 is TGTGCCAGCAGTTCCAAGACAGGATCCTATGAGCAGTTCTTC. Its translation: CASSSKTGSYEQFF.

The rearrangement links TRBV7-9 to TRBJ1-2; TRBD1 agrees at 10 bases. Germline-derived CDR1 and CDR2 are SEHNR and FQNEAQ (reference sequence). The CDR3 covers 16 residues. The junction had 10 bases not matched to a gene; V was cut back by 5 bases and J by 4 bases. This CDR3 reads CASSPSGQGVGYGYTF. Here the CDR3 DNA reads TGTGCCAGCAGCCCGTCTGGACAGGGGGTGGGCTATGGCTACACCTTC.

The gene calls are TRBV11-2 and TRBJ2-3, with D perhaps TRBD1 (6 bases). Deletions cut 2 bases from V and 2 bases from J, with 11 bases between. Germline CDR1 and CDR2: SGHAT and FQNNGV. This CDR3 is 15 amino acids long. The CDR3 DNA reads TGTGCCAGCAGCTTAACAGGGTACCACACAGATACGCAGTATTTT. Residues: CASSLTGYHTDTQYF.

This clone was recorded once. This sequence joins TRBV7-9 and TRBJ2-3, with TRBD1 as a possible D gene (6 bases). The CDR3 is 18 amino acids. Trimming shortened V by 5 bases and J by 3 bases, and 24 bases separated the two germline ends. Germline V gene lookup returns CDR1 SEHNR and CDR2 FQNEAQ (reference sequence). CDR3 sequence: CASSPTETGERWTDTQYF. The CDR3 nucleotides read TGTGCCAGCAGCCCGACTGAGACAGGCGAGAGATGGACAGATACGCAGTATTTT.